This TCR beta chain was recovered during a study of cytomegalovirus exposure and HLA in healthy donors. Study context: The Caucasian-associated ancestry cluster held roughly 81% of 398 genotyped donors.

CDR1 SGHDT and CDR2 YYEEEE come from the germline V gene. CDR3 length equals 17 residues. V shed 4 bases, J shed 7 bases, and the junction held 8 bases outside the gene matches. PCR employed 60 Vbeta and 13 Jbeta primers. Measured with immunoSEQ multiplex PCR; TCRdb has only the in-frame clones, and not every one. The sample has roughly 150,000 clones, around 76% seen once. This chain connects TRBV5-6 to TRBJ2-1; 16 positions match TRBD2. Material: PBMCs. This receptor was identified in a girl aged 10 to 17 in good health and CMV-seropositive. CDR3 DNA: TGTGCCAGCAGCCGGGGACTAGCGGGGGGGCCCTGGAATGAGCAGTTCTTC. As protein: CASSRGLAGGPWNEQFF.